This T cell receptor beta chain was sequenced during a study of monozygotic twins with cystic fibrosis. Using immunoSEQ multiplex PCR, the repertoire was profiled, and TCRdb retains in-frame clones only, with some absent. The table lists more than 15,000 clones, roughly 89% of them singletons. Trimming pared 0 bases from V and 5 bases from J, leaving 19 bases between. Germline lookup yields CDR1 LNHNV and CDR2 YYDKDF (reference sequence). This CDR3 comprises 18 residues. The receptor was derived from a girl aged 2-10 years with cystic fibrosis. Sequenced: blood. This sequence joins TRBV15 and TRBJ1-4; D unresolved. As DNA, the CDR3 is TGTGCCACCAGCAGAGAGATGGCCCAACACACATCGAATGAAAAACTGTTTTTT. This encodes CATSREMAQHTSNEKLFF.